Included here is one T cell receptor beta chain sequence, with context. This sample was included in a study of blood T cell repertoires in COVID-19. Study at large: Researchers got acute and convalescent COVID-19 samples from the United States, Italy and Spain.

Per the authors' pipeline: Counts of nucleated cells, estimated from reference gene primer amplification, were obtained. Assay used: immunoSEQ multiplex PCR; TCRdb lists only in-frame clones, some missing. D and trimming come from the DNA, and the V and J calls and clone size come from that table. The data contain approximately 270,000 clones, around nine tenths of them singletons. Sequenced: peripheral blood. This TCR was recovered from a man younger than 35 with active or convalescent COVID-19.

The CDR3, as DNA: TGCGCCAGCAGCCAAGGGACCGGGACTAGCGGGGGACCCTACGAGCAGTACTTC. Translation: CASSQGTGTSGGPYEQYF. The genes are TRBV4-3 and TRBJ2-7; 14 bases fit TRBD2. This CDR3 has 18 residues. V was pared by 1 base and J by 2 bases, with 7 bases of the junction left unmatched. Germline V CDR1 and CDR2: LGHNA, YSLEER.